This TCR beta chain derives from a study of T cells after yellow fever vaccination (dated by TCRdb to the late 2010s). With respect to the entire study: Libraries from fractions with low cell numbers were prepared with the SMART-Seq v4 Ultra Low Input RNA kit. To follow T-cell clones before and after both primary and booster YFV17D yellow fever vaccination, bulk TCR alpha and beta repertoires underwent longitudinal sequencing. Blood was drawn at multiple timepoints before and after primary and secondary immunization, with bulk PBMC replicates and cell subsets isolated. Two healthy male donors, one aged 18 to 30 and one aged 30 to 40 years, were included in the cohort.

This clonotype was detected ten times or more. Its antigen is still unknown. No clone much larger than this one lies a single base away; base qualities are absent. TCR cDNA was made using 5'RACE template switching, a step that added a universal primer site and unique molecular identifiers. cDNA synthesis was primed from both the TCR alpha and TCR beta constant segments. Library amplification used two PCR steps, and the second PCR step added sample barcodes and sequencing adapters. Sequencing of libraries was performed on Illumina HiSeq 2500 (2x100 bp) or NovaSeq (2x150 bp). The paper's processing steps were these. MIGEC handled demultiplexing of reads and collapsing into UMI consensus sequences, while MiXCR performed V(D)J alignment. Clonotypes responding to the vaccine were identified with edgeR on replicate PBMC samples, with the criteria of FDR below 0.01 and a log2 fold change above 5 up to day 15. Each bulk clonotype was labeled CD4 or CD8 based on which sequenced repertoire, CD4 or CD8, contained the clonotype at higher abundance. In TCRdb, the public reads were trimmed at Q25 with fastp and aligned with MiXCR, with productive beta chains retained. Rows matching on CDR3 protein sequence are summarized as one entry with the most common DNA and genes. Clone size and V and J calls follow TCRdb, not the original study. The sample table contains about 160,000 distinct CDR3 sequences; only one count was recorded for less than 9% of them. The top ten clones comprise approximately 2.5% of the sample.

According to the germline V gene, CDR1 reads ENHRY and CDR2 reads SYGVKD. From the cysteine through the phenylalanine, the CDR3 covers 12 amino acids. Only the CDR3 part of the read is kept: 36 bases, read in frame from the first base. Relative to germline, V is 6 bases shorter and J is 1 base shorter, with 6 bases between their ends. Broader findings and caveats from the paper: After the booster, most clones that had expanded after primary vaccination were detected again (around 96% of CD4 and roughly 86% of CD8), suggesting broad maintenance of memory. The study included only two donors, which limits how far the findings can be generalized. The secondary T-cell response was found to be weaker but faster than the primary response, with a peak reached on day 5 rather than on day 15. A small fraction of clonotypes showed up in both the CD4 and CD8 compartments, probably as a result of convergent recombination. Because abundant contaminating clonotypes from the bulk population could be contained in FACS-sorted repertoires, computational filtering was required.

The treatment or condition label corresponds to: live attenuated yellow fever vaccine strain. PBMCs were isolated from peripheral blood using a standard Ficoll-Paque protocol. Dynabeads CD4 and CD8 positive selection kits were used to isolate CD4 and CD8 T-cell fractions. TriZol was used to extract RNA from bulk PBMCs, CD4 and CD8 fractions, and dextramer-positive and dextramer-negative fractions. The source was CD4+ T cells sorted from PBMCs, collected around 5 days after the first yellow fever vaccination. The receptor chain draws on TRBV10-3 and TRBJ1-1; a confident D gene designation cannot be given. The TCR sequence derives from a man younger than 35 who received the YFV17D yellow fever vaccine. The CDR3 is CAIRDQNTEAFF. DNA sequence: TGTGCCATCAGGGACCAGAACACTGAAGCTTTCTTT.